The subject of this entry is one T cell receptor (beta chain). Germline CDR1 and CDR2: ENHRY and SYGVKD. Trimming stripped 3 bases from V and 5 bases from J, with 13 bases between. This CDR3 comprises 14 residues. This sample was taken from a study of shared clonotypes between healthy human individuals. Naive CD4+ cells were CD45RA-selected; the remaining cells were memory. The assay was carried out at the deep level. Genomic DNA belonging to each subset was distributed in equal measure over several immunoSEQ plates. The repertoire was sequenced with immunoSEQ multiplex PCR; TCRdb's copy has only in-frame clones and lacks some. The table includes roughly 2 million clones, approximately 96% detected once.

V and J are TRBV10-3 and TRBJ2-5; no clear D gene. Sequenced input: naive CD4+ T cells sorted from blood. Subset described: CD45RA+ positively selected. This TCR derives from a man between 18 and 29 years old in good health. CDR3 nucleotide sequence: TGTGCCATCAGTGAAGGAGTGGGTTTTGAGACCCAGTACTTC. It encodes CAISEGVGFETQYF.